Presented here are 25 T cell receptor beta chains from one specimen sequenced in a study of T cell responses to AZD1222 COVID-19 vaccine (dated by TCRdb to about 2021). Preparation of the library involved the immunoSEQ multiplex PCR assay. TCRdb provides this immuneACCESS table in a form limited to in-frame rearrangements. Some clones are lacking; in checked studies, under half of them reflect an unresolved V gene, and why the rest are absent is not known. The sample contains under 200,000 clones, around 86% of them found a single time. 2.5% to 3% of the sample rests with the top ten. Explained via the paper, the time point label denotes: baseline before first vaccination. In light of the paper, this sample's treatment or condition label describes: meningococcal conjugate vaccine given as trial control. This sample comprised peripheral blood, obtained on day 0 of MenACWY control vaccination. The receptors were gathered from an adult in good health.

A note on this clone: A junction boundary mismatches the germline segment, possibly from a read error. The chain joins TRBV12-3 or TRBV12-4 to TRBJ1-2; 7 bases line up with TRBD1. CDR3 length equals 13 residues. CDR3 nucleotide sequence: TGTGCCAGCAGCTTAGGACAGGCAGGGGGCTACACCTTC. Protein product: CASSLGQAGGYTF.

V usage is TRBV6-1 and J usage is TRBJ1-4, with 9 positions matching TRBD1. This CDR3 is 15 amino acids long. Germline trimming cut 3 bases from V and 8 bases from J; bases unmatched to any gene: 7. Per germline, CDR1 MNHNS and CDR2 SASEGT. The CDR3 here is CASSEETGGLEKLFF. CDR3 DNA: TGTGCCAGCAGTGAGGAAACAGGGGGCTTGGAAAAACTGTTTTTT.

The chain recombines TRBV6-2 or TRBV6-3 with TRBJ2-7, with a possible D match to TRBD1 (5 bases). The V and J ends lost 2 bases and 0 bases respectively, with 11 bases between them. CDR3 length: 15 amino acids. CDR1 is MNHEY, CDR2 SVGEGT, per germline. CDR3 coding DNA: TGTGCCAGCAGTTACCCCTCGGACACCTCCTACGAGCAGTACTTC. Its protein product is CASSYPSDTSYEQYF.

This clone was seen just once. The V gene is TRBV7-9, the J gene TRBJ1-4; D gene ambiguous. With 0 bases removed from V and 6 bases from J, the gap between germline ends came to 5 bases. From germline, CDR1 is SEHNR and CDR2 FQNEAQ (reference sequence). This CDR3 spans 13 amino acids. Here the CDR3 DNA reads TGTGCCAGCAGCTTAGCGCGGGATGAAAAACTGTTTTTT. Translated, it gives CASSLARDEKLFF.

This chain uses TRBV6-5 with TRBJ2-7; 9 bases agree with TRBD1. V lost 5 bases to trimming and J lost 2 bases; unmatched junction nucleotides: 4. CDR3 length equals 14 residues. In germline, CDR1 is MNHEY, CDR2 SVGAGI. CDR3 DNA: TGTGCCAGCAGTCCGGGACAGGGTGCCTACGAGCAGTACTTC. It encodes CASSPGQGAYEQYF.

This chain joins TRBV7-9 and TRBJ2-2; 14 nucleotides align to TRBD2. This CDR3 comprises 19 residues. The V gene's germline CDR1 is SEHNR and CDR2 FQNEAQ (reference sequence). The V segment lost 3 bases and the J segment 1 base; nucleotides outside the gene matches: 7. CDR3 protein: CASSLGTSGSVRNTGELFF. Written as DNA, the CDR3 is TGTGCCAGCAGCTTGGGGACTAGCGGGAGCGTGAGGAACACCGGGGAGCTGTTTTTT.

The chain has TRBV6-5 and TRBJ2-3; 12 bases fit TRBD2. Germline V lookup: CDR1 MNHEY, CDR2 SVGAGI. The CDR3 has 15 amino acids. J lost 6 bases, V lost 6 bases, and 7 bases had no gene match. CDR3 bases: TGTGCCAGCAGCGAGACTAGCGGGGGTGCTGATACGCAGTATTTT. It yields the protein CASSETSGGADTQYF.

The chain combines TRBV10-3 with TRBJ1-1; maybe TRBD1 (6 bases). The CDR3 runs to 17 residues. The germline V gene has CDR1 ENHRY and CDR2 SYGVKD. V lost 6 bases and J 2 bases, leaving 22 bases between the germline ends. CDR3 sequence: CAIRSTGTQIENTEAFF. The CDR3 coding sequence is TGTGCCATCAGATCCACAGGGACCCAAATCGAAAACACTGAAGCTTTCTTT.

This sequence joins TRBV30 and TRBJ1-2; the D is unclear. The ends were cut back, 2 bases at V and 7 bases at J, with 14 bases in the middle. Germline V lookup: CDR1 GTSNPN, CDR2 SVGIG (reference sequence). This CDR3 has 13 amino acids. CDR3 residues: CAWSPTTRGGYTF. The CDR3 DNA reads as TGTGCCTGGAGTCCGACCACCCGGGGTGGCTACACCTTC.

This rearrangement joins TRBV11-2 to TRBJ2-5; D is ambiguous. Germline-derived CDR1 and CDR2 are SGHAT and FQNNGV. The CDR3 contains 12 residues. V lost 6 bases to trimming and J lost 0 bases, with 5 bases between them. The DNA of the CDR3 is TGTGCCAGCAGTACGTACCAAGAGACCCAGTACTTC. It translates to CASSTYQETQYF.

The chain recombines TRBV6-5 with TRBJ2-7; TRBD1 agrees at 10 bases. Germline lookup yields CDR1 MNHEY and CDR2 SVGAGI. This CDR3 spans 13 amino acids. Trimming removed 7 bases from V and 3 bases from J; junction bases left unmatched: 3. The CDR3 coding sequence is TGTGCCAGCACCCGGACAGGGGGCTACGAGCAGTACTTC. Translating gives CASTRTGGYEQYF.

J is TRBJ1-2 and V is TRBV28; 9 bases line up with TRBD1. The V gene end was trimmed by 6 bases and the J gene end by 5 bases; junction bases not matched to a gene: 4. CDR3 length: 13 residues. Germline V gene sequence: CDR1 MDHEN, CDR2 SYDVKM. The CDR3 spells CASSPTGGYGYTF. CDR3 DNA sequence: TGTGCCAGCAGCCCGACAGGGGGGTATGGCTACACCTTC.

The chain joins TRBV6-5 to TRBJ1-3; no clear D gene. The CDR3 is made up of 14 amino acids. The V and J ends lost 4 bases and 7 bases respectively, with 14 bases between them. CDR1 and CDR2 (germline): MNHEY, SVGAGI. The DNA of the CDR3 is TGTGCCAGCAGTTCGTCCCTATTGAAGAACACCATATATTTT. It encodes CASSSSLLKNTIYF.

The rearrangement uses TRBV7-9 and TRBJ1-2; 9 bases are a match to TRBD1. Looked up from germline, CDR1 is SEHNR and CDR2 is FQNEAQ (reference sequence). The CDR3 extends over 16 amino acids. V dropped 2 bases and J dropped 6; count of bases not matched to a gene: 10. CDR3 coding DNA: TGTGCCAGCAGCTTAATCAGGGACAGGGCATGGGATGGCTACACCTTC. This sequence encodes CASSLIRDRAWDGYTF.

This clone has just a few counts. This rearrangement joins TRBV11-2 to TRBJ1-3, with D possibly TRBD1 on 5 matching bases. V was trimmed by 1 base and J by 4 bases, leaving 11 bases between them. The CDR3 is 15 amino acids. Germline CDR1 reads SGHAT; CDR2 reads FQNNGV. The CDR3 loop is CASSLAGLRGNTIYF. CDR3 sequence (DNA): TGTGCCAGCAGCTTAGCGGGGCTTCGGGGAAACACCATATATTTT.

The chain combines TRBV6-5 with TRBJ2-1; 8 nucleotides line up with TRBD2. V was clipped by 5 bases and J by 4 bases; unmatched bases: 7. Looked up from germline, CDR1 is MNHEY and CDR2 is SVGAGI. The CDR3 covers 15 residues. DNA for the CDR3: TGTGCCAGCAGTCAACTAGCGGACCCTTACAATGAGCAGTTCTTC. It encodes CASSQLADPYNEQFF.

This chain links TRBV19 with TRBJ2-7; 9 bases match TRBD1. CDR1 LNHDA and CDR2 SQIVND come from the germline V gene (reference sequence). V was pared by 3 bases and J by 3 bases, with 3 bases of the junction left unmatched. The CDR3 is 14 residues long. In nucleotides, the CDR3 is TGTGCCAGTAGTATCCGGGGACAGGGCTACGAGCAGTACTTC. Translated: CASSIRGQGYEQYF. Using reference TRBV19 and TRBJ2-7 for the parts outside the CDR3, the full variable domain is DGGITQSPKYLFRKEGQNVTLSCEQNLNHDAMYWYRQDPGQGLRLIYYSQIVNDFQKGDIAEGYSVSREKKESFPLTVTSAQKNPTAFYLCASSIRGQGYEQYFGPGTRLTVT.

DNA for the CDR3: TGTGCCAGCAGCTTACCAGAGACCCAGTACTTC. It codes for CASSLPETQYF. The J gene is TRBJ2-5, the V gene TRBV7-3; D is unclear. The CDR3 sequence is 11 residues long. The V and J ends lost 2 bases and 4 bases respectively, with 2 bases between them. The germline CDR1 and CDR2 sequences are SGHTA and FQGTGA.

This clone was seen a handful of times. The rearrangement joins TRBV19 to TRBJ2-7; possibly TRBD1 for D (6 bases). The V and J ends lost 5 bases and 6 bases respectively, with 20 bases between them. Per germline, CDR1 LNHDA and CDR2 SQIVND (reference sequence). The CDR3 runs 15 residues. The CDR3 reads CASSASTGNRFEQYF. CDR3 nucleotide sequence: TGTGCCAGTAGTGCCTCGACAGGTAACCGATTCGAGCAGTACTTC.

The V gene is TRBV28, the J gene TRBJ2-7, with TRBD2 matching 12 bases. CDR1 and CDR2 (germline): MDHEN, SYDVKM. The CDR3 totals 17 residues. The ends lost 6 bases at V and 1 base at J; junction bases unmatched: 10. CDR3 DNA sequence: TGTGCCAGCAGGACTAGCGGGAGTCAAGGGGGGTCCTACGAGCAGTACTTC. Amino acid sequence: CASRTSGSQGGSYEQYF.

The J gene is TRBJ2-7, the V gene TRBV7-6; D is uncertain. The CDR3 has 13 amino acids. Trimming cost V 5 bases and J 0 bases, with 8 bases left between them. Germline loops: CDR1 SGHVS, CDR2 FNYEAQ. CDR3 protein: CASSPPDSYEQYF. As DNA, the CDR3 is TGTGCCAGCAGCCCCCCCGACTCCTACGAGCAGTACTTC.

This clone appeared a single time. The CDR3 sequence is CASSSTGARVETQYF. CDR3 nucleotide sequence: TGTGCCAGCAGTTCGACAGGGGCTAGGGTGGAGACCCAGTACTTC. This chain uses TRBV27 with TRBJ2-5, with 8 bases fitting TRBD1. This CDR3 contains 15 residues. J was trimmed by 5 bases and V by 4 bases; bases with no gene match: 9. Germline CDR1 and CDR2: MNHEY and SMNVEV (reference sequence).

This sequence joins TRBV28 and TRBJ1-2; D call uncertain. Germline values: CDR1 MDHEN, CDR2 SYDVKM. The CDR3 is 13 amino acids. V was cut by 4 bases and J by 1 base, with 7 bases left in between. For the CDR3, the DNA is TGTGCCAGCAGTTCTCAGGATAACTATGGCTACACCTTC. Translated, it gives CASSSQDNYGYTF.

This chain connects TRBV5-1 to TRBJ1-3; maybe TRBD1 (5 bases). The CDR3 covers 17 residues. From germline, CDR1 is SGHRS and CDR2 YFSETQ. The V and J ends lost 0 bases and 0 bases respectively, with 13 bases between them. CDR3 residues: CASSLGPGSSSGNTIYF. For the CDR3, the DNA is TGCGCCAGCAGCTTGGGTCCAGGGTCGTCCTCTGGAAACACCATATATTTT.

This chain connects TRBV28 to TRBJ1-5; TRBD1 matches at 7 bases. Trimming took 8 bases from V and 5 from J; bases not matched to a gene: 12. Germline CDR1 reads MDHEN; CDR2 reads SYDVKM. This CDR3 region has 15 residues. CDR3 loop: CASHHRGQTYQPQHF. CDR3 bases: TGTGCCAGCCACCACAGGGGACAGACCTATCAGCCCCAGCATTTT.